The 20 T cell receptor beta chains given below trace back to one sample, sequenced in a study of T cells in localized non-small cell lung cancer. Profiling relied on immunoSEQ multiplex PCR, and the TCRdb table lists in-frame clones only, not all of them. The repertoire consists of more than 15,000 clones, with 75% to 90% occurring once and the leading ten covering 8.4%. Source: peripheral blood, taken before any cancer treatment. The receptors were sampled from a man aged 40 to 69 with stage I lung adenocarcinoma.

This clone appeared a single time. Relative to the germline gene, one junction end is altered; a read error may explain this. The V call is TRBV6-4, the J call TRBJ2-7, with a possible D match to TRBD2 (6 bases). Germline values: CDR1 MRHNA, CDR2 SNTAGT. CDR3 length equals 11 residues. CDR3 bases: TGTGCCAGCAGCCGGAGAGGAGGGAGAATATTC. It codes for CASSRRGGRIF.

The genes are TRBV30 and TRBJ2-2; tentatively, D is TRBD1 or TRBD2 (5 bases each). V lost 3 bases and J 5 bases, leaving 10 bases between the germline ends. CDR1 and CDR2 (germline): GTSNPN, SVGIG (reference sequence). The CDR3 has 13 amino acids. CDR3 protein: CAWRFGGTGELFF. The CDR3 DNA reads TGTGCCTGGAGGTTTGGGGGTACCGGGGAGCTGTTTTTT.

This chain links TRBV5-5 with TRBJ2-2; TRBD1 matches at 10 bases. Germline CDR1 reads SGHKS; CDR2 reads YYEKEE (reference sequence). The CDR3 spans 19 residues. Trimming cost V 3 bases and J 4 bases; bases outside gene matches: 15. CDR3 DNA sequence: TGTGCCAGCAGCTCATCGATGACCGGGACAGGGGTGGTCACCGGGGAGCTGTTTTTT. Protein product: CASSSSMTGTGVVTGELFF.

The rearrangement links TRBV18 to TRBJ2-3; no clear D. Trimming pared 3 bases from V and 2 bases from J, leaving 12 bases between. The CDR3 covers 15 residues. Germline lookup yields CDR1 KGHSH and CDR2 LQKENI. CDR3 DNA: TGTGCCAGCTCACCCATCTCAGGACCCACAGATACGCAGTATTTT. This sequence encodes CASSPISGPTDTQYF.

This clone was observed once. The rearrangement joins TRBV27 to TRBJ2-2; 7 bases agree with TRBD1. V was pared by 5 bases and J by 4 bases, with 10 bases of the junction left unmatched. The CDR3 length is 16 residues. The germline CDR1 and CDR2 sequences are MNHEY and SMNVEV (reference sequence). CDR3: CASSARGRRGTGELFF. The CDR3 DNA sequence: TGTGCCAGCAGTGCAAGGGGGCGCAGGGGCACCGGGGAGCTGTTTTTT.

This chain joins TRBV19 and TRBJ2-1; TRBD1 might be the D (6 bases). The germline gives CDR1 LNHDA, CDR2 SQIVND (reference sequence). The V end was cut by 1 base, the J end by 5 bases, with 15 bases between. The CDR3 has 16 residues. The CDR3 here is CASSIGQGYGDNEQFF. CDR3 DNA: TGTGCCAGTAGTATAGGTCAGGGGTACGGGGACAATGAGCAGTTCTTC.

V usage is TRBV19 and J usage is TRBJ1-4; maybe TRBD1 (6 bases). The V and J ends lost 9 bases and 6 bases respectively, with 20 bases between them. This CDR3 comprises 15 residues. CDR1 LNHDA and CDR2 SQIVND come from the germline V gene (reference sequence). The DNA for the CDR3 is TGTGCCAGCGACCAGACAGGCCGACCGGATGAAAAACTGTTTTTT. Its translation: CASDQTGRPDEKLFF. The full variable domain, in which reference TRBV19 and TRBJ1-4 provide the parts outside the CDR3, is DGGITQSPKYLFRKEGQNVTLSCEQNLNHDAMYWYRQDPGQGLRLIYYSQIVNDFQKGDIAEGYSVSREKKESFPLTVTSAQKNPTAFYLCASDQTGRPDEKLFFGSGTQLSVL.

The chain combines TRBV5-1 with TRBJ1-1; the D is unclear. Deletions cut 0 bases from V and 1 base from J, with 10 bases between. CDR1 and CDR2 from the germline V gene are SGHRS and YFSETQ. The CDR3 loop spans 15 amino acids. CDR3 sequence: CASSLEQNPNTEAFF. The CDR3 DNA is TGCGCCAGCAGCTTGGAACAGAACCCGAACACTGAAGCTTTCTTT. The full variable domain, its missing parts supplied by reference TRBV5-1 and TRBJ1-1, is KAGVTQTPRYLIKTRGQQVTLSCSPISGHRSVSWYQQTPGQGLQFLFEYFSETQRNKGNFPGRFSGRQFSNSRSEMNVSTLELGDSALYLCASSLEQNPNTEAFFGQGTRLTVV.

The rearrangement links TRBV2 to TRBJ2-7; 7 bases align to TRBD1. This CDR3 has 12 amino acids. J lost 2 bases, V lost 8 bases, and 3 bases had no gene match. CDR1 SNHLY and CDR2 FYNNEI come from the germline V gene. The CDR3 DNA sequence: TGTGCCAGCGGGACAGCAACCTACGAGCAGTACTTC. As protein: CASGTATYEQYF.

The genes are TRBV6-1 and TRBJ2-3; D tentatively fits TRBD1 or TRBD2 (6 bases each). V was shortened by 8 bases and J by 5 bases, with 14 bases between the two germline ends. CDR1 is MNHNS, CDR2 SASEGT, per germline. CDR3 length equals 13 residues. CDR3 sequence: CASGGQVGDTQYF. The DNA for the CDR3 is TGTGCCAGCGGGGGGCAGGTAGGAGATACGCAGTATTTT.

This rearrangement joins TRBV5-1 to TRBJ2-3; D not resolved. The V end lost 7 bases, the J end lost 5 bases, and 17 bases lay between the germline ends. The CDR3 is 14 residues long. CDR1 is SGHRS and CDR2 is YFSETQ in the germline V gene. CDR3 sequence (DNA): TGCGCCAGCGGGGTACAGTGGTCGGGAGATACGCAGTATTTT. Encoded protein: CASGVQWSGDTQYF.

This clone is termed large. The chain is built from TRBV9 and TRBJ1-4; D is unresolved. Germline lookup yields CDR1 SGDLS and CDR2 YYNGEE. The V and J ends lost 3 bases and 6 bases respectively, with 18 bases between them. There are 16 residues in the CDR3. The CDR3 sequence: CASSEEDVGTDEKLFF. CDR3 bases: TGTGCCAGCAGCGAAGAGGATGTGGGCACGGATGAAAAACTGTTTTTT.

V is TRBV18 and J is TRBJ2-3, with D possibly being TRBD1 or TRBD2 (6 bases each). The CDR3 runs 14 residues. In germline, CDR1 is KGHSH, CDR2 LQKENI. Trimming pared 6 bases from V and 3 bases from J, leaving 13 bases between. The CDR3 coding sequence is TGTGCCAGCTCCCTCGGAGGGGGAACAGATACGCAGTATTTT. This encodes CASSLGGGTDTQYF.

This chain links TRBV30 with TRBJ2-7, with TRBD2 identical over 13 bases. Germline V gene lookup returns CDR1 GTSNPN and CDR2 SVGIG (reference sequence). The CDR3 spans 15 residues. With 3 bases clipped from V and 6 bases from J, the junction kept 8 bases outside the gene matches. CDR3 nucleotides: TGTGCCTGGAGCGTCAAACTAGCGGGAGGGGGCGAGCAGTACTTC. Protein sequence: CAWSVKLAGGGEQYF. Drawing the rest from reference TRBV30 and TRBJ2-7, the complete variable domain is SQTIHQWPATLVQPVGSPLSLECTVEGTSNPNLYWYRQAAGRGLQLLFYSVGIGQISSEVPQNLSASRPQDRQFILSSKKLLLSDSGFYLCAWSVKLAGGGEQYFGPGTRLTVT.

This chain joins TRBV7-6 and TRBJ2-3; TRBD1 agrees at 7 bases. Germline lookup yields CDR1 SGHVS and CDR2 FNYEAQ. V shed 5 bases and J 6 bases; nucleotides not matched to a gene: 2. The CDR3 runs to 12 residues. The CDR3 bases are TGTGCCAGCAGCACCAGGGGGGATACGCAGTATTTT. This encodes CASSTRGDTQYF. Together with reference TRBV7-6 and TRBJ2-3, the CDR3 gives the full variable domain: GAGVSQSPRYKVTKRGQDVALRCDPISGHVSLYWYRQALGQGPEFLTYFNYEAQQDKSGLPNDRFSAERPEGSISTLTIQRTEQRDSAMYRCASSTRGDTQYFGPGTRLTVL.

This chain links TRBV30 with TRBJ1-2, with D maybe TRBD1 (5 bases). The ends were cut back, 0 bases at V and 4 bases at J, with 12 bases in the middle. In germline, CDR1 is GTSNPN, CDR2 SVGIG (reference sequence). CDR3 size: 14 residues. CDR3 DNA: TGTGCCTGGAGTGTACATGGGACCCTCTATGGCTACACCTTC. Protein product: CAWSVHGTLYGYTF.

The chain links TRBV5-1 to TRBJ2-3; D is perhaps TRBD2 (5 bases). The V and J ends lost 2 bases and 2 bases respectively, with 9 bases between them. Germline V gives CDR1 SGHRS, CDR2 YFSETQ. This CDR3 contains 14 residues. The CDR3 DNA reads TGCGCCAGCAGCTTACAGCGGCTCACAGATACGCAGTATTTT. Translating gives CASSLQRLTDTQYF.

This chain joins TRBV4-2 and TRBJ2-3; a possible D gene is TRBD2 (5 bases). The V and J ends lost 0 bases and 6 bases respectively, with 7 bases between them. Germline V gene data show CDR1 as LGHNA and CDR2 as YNFKEQ. The CDR3 has 13 residues. The CDR3 nucleotides read TGTGCCAGCAGCCAAGAGCGGGCTGATACGCAGTATTTT. Amino acids: CASSQERADTQYF.

In its sample, this clone was seen a few times. This CDR3 reads CASSNGMGMGAETQYF. CDR3 nucleotide sequence: TGTGCCAGTAGCAATGGGATGGGGATGGGTGCGGAGACCCAGTACTTC. The chain joins TRBV19 to TRBJ2-5; D gene unclear. In germline, CDR1 is LNHDA, CDR2 SQIVND (reference sequence). This CDR3 region has 16 residues. The ends were cut back, 6 bases at V and 5 bases at J, with 22 bases in the middle. The full variable domain, its missing parts supplied by reference TRBV19 and TRBJ2-5, is DGGITQSPKYLFRKEGQNVTLSCEQNLNHDAMYWYRQDPGQGLRLIYYSQIVNDFQKGDIAEGYSVSREKKESFPLTVTSAQKNPTAFYLCASSNGMGMGAETQYFGPGTRLLVL.

J is TRBJ2-1 and V is TRBV6-5; D is perhaps TRBD2 (7 bases). The CDR3 runs to 14 residues. Germline V gives CDR1 MNHEY, CDR2 SVGAGI. V was trimmed by 4 bases and J by 7 bases, leaving 14 bases between them. This CDR3 reads CASSSAGALNEQFF. Written as DNA, the CDR3 is TGTGCCAGCAGTTCGGCGGGGGCGTTGAATGAGCAGTTCTTC.